Listed here are 24 T cell receptor beta chains from one sample, sequenced in a study of blood T cells in healthy people across ages. The second PCR ran roughly 7 to 11 cycles with a sample-barcoded 5' primer and J-beta primers. TCRdb re-called the 5' RACE reads through MiXCR, storing one row per CDR3 protein. In the table there are fewer than 2,000,000 distinct CDR3 sequences, about two fifths of which are singletons. Sample: blood. These receptors were obtained from a human donor in good health.

This clonotype appeared a few times. The chain joins TRBV11-2 to TRBJ2-1; D is possibly TRBD1 or TRBD2 (5 bases each). CDR1 and CDR2 (germline): SGHAT, FQNNGV. The CDR3 loop spans 13 amino acids. Trimming cost V 5 bases and J 5 bases, with 10 bases left between them. This CDR3 reads CASSGGTHNEQFF. The CDR3, as DNA: TGTGCCAGCAGCGGTGGGACGCACAATGAGCAGTTCTTC.

The V and J genes are TRBV10-3 and TRBJ1-2, with 7 bases fitting TRBD1. Per germline, CDR1 ENHRY and CDR2 SYGVKD. The CDR3 length is 14 residues. J lost 6 bases, V lost 0 bases, and 4 bases had no gene match. The CDR3 loop reads CAISESGTANGYTF. The CDR3 nucleotides are TGTGCCATCAGTGAGTCCGGGACAGCTAATGGCTACACCTTC.

V is TRBV9 and J is TRBJ2-7; 7 bases line up with TRBD1. Germline trimming cut 0 bases from V and 2 bases from J; bases unmatched to any gene: 14. Germline assignment: CDR1 SGDLS and CDR2 YYNGEE. The CDR3 extends over 18 amino acids. The DNA for the CDR3 is TGTGCCAGCAGCGTAGGGGCCGGTCCCGACAGGGTAGCCTACGAGCAGTACTTC. Translation: CASSVGAGPDRVAYEQYF.

A word on this clonotype: At one of its ends the junction is not consistent with the germline gene, which may arise from a read error. The CDR3: CSASTQRLIEVFF. The CDR3 DNA is TGCAGTGCTAGTACCCAGCGGTTGATTGAAGTTTTCTTT. The V and J genes are TRBV20-1 and TRBJ1-1; D not certain. Germline lookup yields CDR1 DFQATT and CDR2 SNEGSKA (reference sequence). CDR3 length: 13 residues.

The rearrangement links TRBV20-1 to TRBJ2-1; TRBD2 agrees at 10 bases. CDR3 length: 16 residues. CDR1 and CDR2 from the germline V gene are DFQATT and SNEGSKA (reference sequence). The junction had 16 bases not matched to a gene; V was cut back by 8 bases and J by 6 bases. The CDR3 is CSTPIAGGLLGNEQFF. The CDR3 bases are TGCAGTACTCCGATAGCGGGGGGCCTCCTGGGCAATGAGCAGTTCTTC.

This clonotype turned up a few times. The rearrangement joins TRBV4-1 to TRBJ2-7; 9 bases are a match to TRBD1. Looked up from germline, CDR1 is MGHRA and CDR2 is YSYEKL. The length of the CDR3 is 16 residues. V shed 3 bases, J shed 0 bases, and the junction held 6 bases outside the gene matches. This CDR3 is CASSHGTGTTSYEQYF. The CDR3 nucleotides are TGCGCCAGCAGCCACGGGACAGGGACCACCTCCTACGAGCAGTACTTC.

The chain uses TRBV7-2 and TRBJ1-1; TRBD1 aligns across 8 bases. The CDR3 runs to 17 residues. V lost 2 bases, J lost 5 bases, and 13 bases stayed unmatched. Germline-derived CDR1 and CDR2 are SGHTA and FQGNSA. The DNA for the CDR3 is TGTGCCAGCAGCTTACAGTACCCAGGGGGCGCGAGGACTGAAGCTTTCTTT. This translates into CASSLQYPGGARTEAFF.

The chain carries TRBV7-8 and TRBJ1-1; no definite D call. The CDR3 length is 15 residues. The germline V and J ends were trimmed by 4 bases and 1 base, with 13 bases remaining between them. From germline, CDR1 is SGHVS and CDR2 FQNEAQ. As DNA, the CDR3 is TGTGCCAGCAGCTCGTTACAGAATACGAACACTGAAGCTTTCTTT. As protein: CASSSLQNTNTEAFF.

The chain is built from TRBV12-3 or TRBV12-4 and TRBJ2-1, with D unclear. The CDR3 consists of 13 residues. The V end lost 0 bases, the J end lost 9 bases, and 9 bases lay between the germline ends. The CDR3 region has the DNA TGTGCCAGCAGTTTAGCAAGGTGGGGTGAGCAGTTCTTC. Translated: CASSLARWGEQFF.

The CDR3 sequence: CASSWTGDSTYEQYF. Written as DNA, the CDR3 is TGCGCCAGCAGCTGGACAGGGGATTCAACCTACGAGCAGTACTTC. The chain has TRBV5-1 and TRBJ2-4, with 9 bases identical to TRBD1. The DNA matches TRBJ2-7 better at its end, which makes the J call doubtful. The CDR3 covers 15 residues. In germline, CDR1 is SGHRS, CDR2 YFSETQ.

V gene TRBV27 combines with J gene TRBJ1-5, with D hard to call. In germline, CDR1 is MNHEY, CDR2 SMNVEV (reference sequence). V lost 5 bases and J 0 bases, leaving 8 bases between the germline ends. The CDR3 is 14 amino acids. The CDR3 sequence is CASSQTNSNQPQHF. The DNA for the CDR3 is TGTGCCAGCAGTCAGACGAATAGCAATCAGCCCCAGCATTTT.

The genes are TRBV7-9 and TRBJ1-1, with D unresolved. V was clipped by 1 base and J by 4 bases, with 13 bases between them. The V gene's germline CDR1 is SEHNR and CDR2 FQNEAQ (reference sequence). The CDR3 spans 15 residues. The DNA of the CDR3 is TGTGCCAGCAGCTTAGGGGAAAGGTTGTCCACTGAAGCTTTCTTT. Amino acids: CASSLGERLSTEAFF.

In this sample, this clonotype turned up a few times. This rearrangement joins TRBV5-6 to TRBJ2-5, with unresolved D. The CDR3 has 14 amino acids. Germline CDR1 and CDR2: SGHDT and YYEEEE. Deletions cut 3 bases from V and 5 bases from J, with 14 bases between. As DNA, the CDR3 is TGTGCCAGCAGCTATGCCGGCGGTGGGGAGACCCAGTACTTC. Its translation: CASSYAGGGETQYF.

The chain carries TRBV7-2 and TRBJ2-2; no definite D call. Trimming removed 8 bases at V and 0 bases at J, with 10 bases between. The CDR3 has 14 residues. CDR1 SGHTA and CDR2 FQGNSA come from the germline V gene. The CDR3 region is CASRKGANTGELFF. The CDR3 DNA reads as TGTGCCAGCCGGAAGGGTGCGAACACCGGGGAGCTGTTTTTT. The variable domain in full, with the rest retrieved from reference TRBV7-2 and TRBJ2-2, is GAGVSQSPSNKVTEKGKDVELRCDPISGHTALYWYRQSLGQGLEFLIYFQGNSAPDKSGLPSDRFSAERTGGSVSTLTIQRTQQEDSAVYLCASRKGANTGELFFGEGSRLTVL.

This clonotype was recorded once. The gene calls are TRBV20-1 and TRBJ2-3; possibly TRBD2 for D (5 bases). This CDR3 comprises 13 residues. V lost 3 bases to trimming and J lost 8 bases, with 15 bases between them. CDR1 is DFQATT and CDR2 is SNEGSKA in the germline V gene (reference sequence). This CDR3 reads CSASSSSQITQYF. The CDR3 DNA sequence: TGCAGTGCTAGCTCTAGCTCTCAGATTACGCAGTATTTT.

CDR3 in amino acids: CASSGPTGGTSPLHF. In DNA form, the CDR3 reads TGTGCCAGCAGCGGCCCCACAGGGGGGACTTCACCCCTCCACTTT. The V and J genes are TRBV11-1 and TRBJ1-6, with TRBD1 identical over 8 bases. The germline CDR1 and CDR2 sequences are SGHAT and FQDESV (reference sequence). CDR3 length equals 15 residues. V gave up 5 bases and J gave up 9 bases; unmatched junction bases: 9.

The chain employs TRBV12-3 or TRBV12-4 and TRBJ2-6; 7 bases align to TRBD2. The V gene end was trimmed by 3 bases and the J gene end by 9 bases; junction bases not matched to a gene: 8. CDR3 length equals 15 residues. CDR3 bases: TGTGCCAGCAGTTTGGGGGAGGGAGGGAACAACGTCCTGACTTTC. This encodes CASSLGEGGNNVLTF.

CDR3 protein: CASSSFERGGSTDTQYF. CDR3 nucleotide sequence: TGTGCCAGCAGCTCCTTCGAACGGGGGGGGAGCACAGATACGCAGTATTTT. The chain employs TRBV5-5 and TRBJ2-3; 8 bases map to TRBD2. Trimming removed 3 bases from V and 0 bases from J; junction bases left unmatched: 9. The CDR3 runs 17 residues. Per the germline V gene, CDR1 is SGHKS and CDR2 is YYEKEE (reference sequence).

V usage is TRBV7-9 and J usage is TRBJ1-1, with a weak D call TRBD1 (6 bases). The germline V and J ends were trimmed by 1 base and 0 bases, with 12 bases remaining between them. The germline CDR1 and CDR2 sequences are SEHNR and FQNEAQ (reference sequence). The length of the CDR3 is 16 residues. The CDR3 coding sequence is TGTGCCAGCAGCTTAGTAGTCAGGGGCGTGAACACTGAAGCTTTCTTT. This sequence encodes CASSLVVRGVNTEAFF.

This clonotype was found many times. This chain uses TRBV6-2 or TRBV6-3 with TRBJ2-3; D might be TRBD1 or TRBD2, each matching 6 bases. Germline values: CDR1 MNHEY, CDR2 SVGEGT. This CDR3 is built from 14 residues. V was clipped by 6 bases and J by 2 bases, with 12 bases between them. The CDR3 sequence is CASSLRGLTDTQYF. The CDR3 DNA sequence: TGTGCCAGCAGCCTCAGGGGACTCACAGATACGCAGTATTTT.

The rearrangement links TRBV29-1 to TRBJ2-1; D gene ambiguous. V lost 8 bases and J 2 bases, leaving 10 bases between the germline ends. The CDR3 has 12 residues. Germline V gene lookup returns CDR1 SQVTM and CDR2 ANQGSEA. CDR3 in amino acids: CSTDKTYNEQFF. The CDR3 nucleotides read TGCAGCACCGACAAGACCTACAATGAGCAGTTCTTC.

The gene calls are TRBV20-1 and TRBJ2-1; the D is unclear. Germline V lookup: CDR1 DFQATT, CDR2 SNEGSKA (reference sequence). V was trimmed by 1 base and J by 8 bases, leaving 9 bases between them. The CDR3 has 12 amino acids. The CDR3 here is CSARVGLDEQFF. DNA of the CDR3: TGCAGTGCTAGAGTGGGGTTGGATGAGCAGTTCTTC.

The gene calls are TRBV3-1 and TRBJ2-1, with 9 positions matching TRBD2. V shed 0 bases, J shed 0 bases, and the junction held 6 bases outside the gene matches. Germline CDR1 LGHDT, CDR2 YNNKEL (reference sequence). This CDR3 is 18 amino acids long. The CDR3 DNA follows: TGTGCCAGCAGCCAAGATCGGCTAGCGGGGAGCTCCTACAATGAGCAGTTCTTC. Residues: CASSQDRLAGSSYNEQFF.

The table lists this clonotype with many counts. The V and J genes are TRBV5-1 and TRBJ1-2, with a possible D match to TRBD1 (5 bases). Trimming left V 0 bases short and J 4 bases short, with 10 bases between. CDR3 size: 14 residues. CDR1 is SGHRS, CDR2 YFSETQ, per germline. CDR3 sequence reads: CASSLDRPSYGYTF. CDR3 DNA: TGCGCCAGCAGCTTGGACAGGCCTTCCTATGGCTACACCTTC. Full variable domain (missing parts from reference TRBV5-1 and TRBJ1-2): KAGVTQTPRYLIKTRGQQVTLSCSPISGHRSVSWYQQTPGQGLQFLFEYFSETQRNKGNFPGRFSGRQFSNSRSEMNVSTLELGDSALYLCASSLDRPSYGYTFGSGTRLTVV.